Ten or more counts support the clone carrying this T cell receptor beta chain. This sample stems from a study of T cells in Graves' hyperthyroidism and ophthalmopathy. Isolation of PBMCs was performed on around 9.7 ml fresh peripheral blood. Germline assignment: CDR1 MNHEY and CDR2 SVGEGT. This CDR3 is 17 amino acids long. Trimming at V came to 8 bases and at J to 6 bases, leaving 19 bases not matched to a gene. The investigators amplified TCR beta CDR3 regions from RNA transcripts. An initial round of RT-PCR targeting the TCR CDR3 relied on the HTBI primer set. One entry per CDR3 protein, called by TCRdb with MiXCR from the multiplex PCR reads. The sample includes some 270,000 distinct CDR3 sequences, roughly 15% of them seen just once.

The TCR was taken from a woman younger than 45 with Graves' hyperthyroidism that later progressed to Graves' ophthalmopathy. The J gene is TRBJ2-3, the V gene TRBV6-2 or TRBV6-3; the match to TRBD2 covers 8 bases. Source material: blood. This CDR3 is CASGPPSGLGMTDTQYF. CDR3 nucleotides: TGTGCCAGCGGCCCACCCTCGGGACTAGGGATGACGGATACGCAGTATTTT.